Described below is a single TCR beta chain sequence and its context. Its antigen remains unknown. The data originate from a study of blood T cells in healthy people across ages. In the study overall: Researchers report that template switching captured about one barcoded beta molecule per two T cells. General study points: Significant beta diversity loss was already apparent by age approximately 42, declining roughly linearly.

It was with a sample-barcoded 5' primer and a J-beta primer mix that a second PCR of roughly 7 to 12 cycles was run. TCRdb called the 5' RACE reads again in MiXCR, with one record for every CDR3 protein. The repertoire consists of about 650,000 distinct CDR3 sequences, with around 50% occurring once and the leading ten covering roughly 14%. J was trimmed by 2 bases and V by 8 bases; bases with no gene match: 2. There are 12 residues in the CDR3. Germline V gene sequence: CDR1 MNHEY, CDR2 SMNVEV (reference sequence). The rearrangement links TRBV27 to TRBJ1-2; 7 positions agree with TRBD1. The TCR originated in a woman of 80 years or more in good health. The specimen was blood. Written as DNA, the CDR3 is TGTGCCAGCCGACAGGGCAACTATGGCTACACCTTC. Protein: CASRQGNYGYTF.